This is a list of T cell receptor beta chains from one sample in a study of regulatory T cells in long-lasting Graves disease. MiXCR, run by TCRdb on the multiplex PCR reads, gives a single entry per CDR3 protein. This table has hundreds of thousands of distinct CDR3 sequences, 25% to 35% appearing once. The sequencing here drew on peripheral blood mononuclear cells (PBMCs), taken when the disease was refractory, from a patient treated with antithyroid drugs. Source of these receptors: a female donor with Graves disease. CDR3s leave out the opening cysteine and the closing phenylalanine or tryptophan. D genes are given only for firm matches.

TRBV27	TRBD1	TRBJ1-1	ASSLSMGDRDEFPEAF
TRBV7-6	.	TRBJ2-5	ASSFGPLMETQY
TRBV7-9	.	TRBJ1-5	ASSFDWKGNQPQH
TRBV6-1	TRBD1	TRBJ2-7	ASSEAMGQGTVIYEQY
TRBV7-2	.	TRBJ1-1	ASSLVFQGRTRNTEAF
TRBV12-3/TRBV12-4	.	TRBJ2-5	ASSLRLGGETQY
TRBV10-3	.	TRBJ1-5	AISDMSNQGPQH
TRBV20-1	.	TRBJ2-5	SARARASQETQY
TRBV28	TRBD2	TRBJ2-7	ASTERGGGPYEQY
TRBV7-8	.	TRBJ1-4	ASSLKVSGKLF
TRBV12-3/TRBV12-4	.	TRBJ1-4	ASSPRGSGEKLF
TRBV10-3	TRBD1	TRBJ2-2	AILGTGKNTGELF
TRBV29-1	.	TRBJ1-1	SATKGAEAF
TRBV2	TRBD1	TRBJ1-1	ASSYPDRMNTEAF
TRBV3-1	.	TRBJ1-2	ASSQEGPHYGYT
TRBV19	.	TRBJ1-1	ASRPATEPNTEAF
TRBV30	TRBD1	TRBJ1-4	AWSVSVRPGGNLF
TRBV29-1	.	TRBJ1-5	SVGDGVNQPQH
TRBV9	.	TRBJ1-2	ASTGYGYT
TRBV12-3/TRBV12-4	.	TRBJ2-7	ASSFRRVSYEQY
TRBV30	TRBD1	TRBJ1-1	AWSRQGRAF
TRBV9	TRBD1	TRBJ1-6	ASSQEVGQGASLH
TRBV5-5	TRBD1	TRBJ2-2	ASSFGTVNTGEPF
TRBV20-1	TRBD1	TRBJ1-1	SAPEGDRANTEAF
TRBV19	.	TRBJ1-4	ASSIGEKLF
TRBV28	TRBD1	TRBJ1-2	ASSTTGTATSNYGYT
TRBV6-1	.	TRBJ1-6	ASSESKGSNSPLH
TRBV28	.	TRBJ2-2	ATPLDLAPKNTGELF
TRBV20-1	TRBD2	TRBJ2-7	SARPGRAFSGQY
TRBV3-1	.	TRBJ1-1	ASSQDPPWRNTEAF
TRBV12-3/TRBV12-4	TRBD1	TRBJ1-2	ASRTLDRGFNDGYT
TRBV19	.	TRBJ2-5	ASSIASSQETQY
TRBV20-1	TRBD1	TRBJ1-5	SAKDRVSNQPQH
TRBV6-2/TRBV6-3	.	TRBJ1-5	ASSYRNGNQPQH
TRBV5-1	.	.	ASSLETGARYEQY
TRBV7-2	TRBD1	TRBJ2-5	ASSLLPDRGETQY
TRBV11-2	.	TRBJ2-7	ASSLAAVRNYEQY
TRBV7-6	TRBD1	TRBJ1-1	ASSLNLGTGDAF